This is a list of T cell receptor beta chains from one sample in a study of T cell responses to AZD1222 COVID-19 vaccine. Repertoires were generated with immunoSEQ multiplex PCR, while TCRdb's copy carries only in-frame clones and drops some. The table records around 130,000 clones, about 85% of them present only once. The sample in question was peripheral blood, obtained 28 days after the second AZD1222 dose. The source is an adult who received the AZD1222 COVID-19 vaccine. Each CDR3 is given with its conserved first and last residue. Fields, in order: D gene, clone size, V gene, J gene, CDR3 DNA, CDR3 protein. D genes are given only for firm matches. Not every row has a clone size; where given, it reads once, few, many or a size class.

D: -; size: -; V: TRBV6-1; J: TRBJ1-4; DNA: TGTGCCAGCAGTGAAGGTAGAGGAATTAATGAAAAACTGTTTTTT; CDR3: CASSEGRGINEKLFF
D: -; size: few; V: TRBV6-2/TRBV6-3; J: TRBJ2-6; DNA: TGTGCCAGCAGTTCCGTAAGCGGGGCCAACGTCCTGACTTTC; CDR3: CASSSVSGANVLTF
D: TRBD1; size: once; V: TRBV6-5; J: TRBJ2-7; DNA: TGTGCCAGCAGACTACCGGGACAGGGGTCCTACGAGCAGTACTTC; CDR3: CASRLPGQGSYEQYF
D: -; size: -; V: TRBV5-5; J: TRBJ1-4; DNA: TGTGCCAGCAGCCCTGGACTGTCTAATGAAAAACTGTTTTTT; CDR3: CASSPGLSNEKLFF
D: -; size: once; V: TRBV30; J: TRBJ1-5; DNA: TGTGCCTGGAACCTAGACAGCCCCAATCAGCCCCAGCATTTT; CDR3: CAWNLDSPNQPQHF
D: -; size: -; V: TRBV5-1; J: TRBJ2-5; DNA: TGCGCCAGCAGCTCCTCTGTCGGGGGAGGAGAGACCCAGTACTTC; CDR3: CASSSSVGGGETQYF
D: -; size: -; V: TRBV29-1; J: TRBJ2-2; DNA: TGCAGCGTTGAAGATCTAGAAAAGAGCACCGGGGAGCTGTTTTTT; CDR3: CSVEDLEKSTGELFF
D: -; size: once; V: TRBV2; J: TRBJ2-3; DNA: TGTGCCAGCAGTGAAGCATCAGGGTCAGATACGCAGTATTTT; CDR3: CASSEASGSDTQYF
D: -; size: once; V: TRBV6-5; J: TRBJ1-1; DNA: TGTGCCAGCAACGGACAGATGAACACTGAAGCTTTCTTT; CDR3: CASNGQMNTEAFF
D: TRBD2; size: -; V: TRBV13; J: TRBJ2-4; DNA: TGTGCCAGCAGCCGTACGAAGGGACTAGCGGAAAACATTCAGTACTTC; CDR3: CASSRTKGLAENIQYF
D: -; size: -; V: TRBV13; J: TRBJ1-1; DNA: TGTGCCAGCAGCCACATTAGGGGGAGGGCTGAAGCTTTCTTT; CDR3: CASSHIRGRAEAFF
D: -; size: -; V: TRBV6-2/TRBV6-3; J: TRBJ2-7; DNA: TGTGCCAGCAGTTACTTAGCGCAATCCTACGAGCAGTACTTC; CDR3: CASSYLAQSYEQYF
D: -; size: -; V: TRBV4-1; J: TRBJ2-1; DNA: TGCGCCAGCAGCCAAGATGACCAGCCGAGCTCCTACAATGAGCAGTTCTTC; CDR3: CASSQDDQPSSYNEQFF
D: -; size: -; V: TRBV9; J: TRBJ2-1; DNA: TGTGCCAGCAGCGTAGGGAGTGCTCTGGACAATGAGCAGTTCTTC; CDR3: CASSVGSALDNEQFF
D: -; size: -; V: TRBV6-5; J: TRBJ2-3; DNA: TGTGCCAGCTCCCAAAAACCGGAGGCAGATACGCAGTATTTT; CDR3: CASSQKPEADTQYF
D: TRBD1; size: -; V: TRBV6-5; J: TRBJ1-4; DNA: TGTGCCAGCAATAGAAGACAGGGGGAAAAACTGTTTTTT; CDR3: CASNRRQGEKLFF
D: TRBD1; size: -; V: TRBV12-3/TRBV12-4; J: TRBJ2-7; DNA: TGTGCCAGCAGTACAGGGGTCGAGCAGTACTTC; CDR3: CASSTGVEQYF
D: -; size: -; V: TRBV10-3; J: TRBJ2-5; DNA: TGTGCCATCAGTGAGGGGTCCCGGACCCAGTACTTC; CDR3: CAISEGSRTQYF
D: -; size: -; V: TRBV20-1; J: TRBJ1-1; DNA: TGCAGTGCTAGTTCCCCTCAAGGGGGTGAAGCTTTCTTT; CDR3: CSASSPQGGEAFF
D: -; size: -; V: TRBV6-5; J: TRBJ2-1; DNA: TGTGCCAGTGACAGGCCGGCCGATGAGCAGTTCTTC; CDR3: CASDRPADEQFF
D: -; size: -; V: TRBV15; J: TRBJ2-3; DNA: TGTGCCACCAGCAACCCGAGTAGCACAGATACGCAGTATTTT; CDR3: CATSNPSSTDTQYF
D: TRBD2; size: -; V: TRBV4-1; J: TRBJ2-3; DNA: TGCGCCAGCAGCCCACCTAGCGGGACCCGCACAGATACGCAGTATTTT; CDR3: CASSPPSGTRTDTQYF
D: TRBD2; size: -; V: TRBV11-3; J: TRBJ2-2; DNA: TGTGCCAGCAGCTTAGCGGTTTTCCTCGCGGGGGGTAGTACCGGGGAGCTGTTTTTT; CDR3: CASSLAVFLAGGSTGELFF
D: TRBD1; size: once; V: TRBV5-1; J: TRBJ1-1; DNA: TGCGCCAGCAGCCCAACAGGGGGACGGGATGAAGCTTTCTTT; CDR3: CASSPTGGRDEAFF
D: TRBD2; size: -; V: TRBV7-3; J: TRBJ2-2; DNA: TGTGCCAGCAGCTTATTAGCGGGGGGAAACGGGGAGCTGTTTTTT; CDR3: CASSLLAGGNGELFF
D: -; size: -; V: TRBV7-2; J: TRBJ1-5; DNA: TGTGCCAGCAGCTTAGACTCCACAGGCAATCAGCCCCAGCATTTT; CDR3: CASSLDSTGNQPQHF
D: -; size: -; V: TRBV27; J: TRBJ2-2; DNA: TGTGCCAGCAGTCCGACGGGGGCGAGCACCGGGGAGCTGTTTTTT; CDR3: CASSPTGASTGELFF
D: -; size: -; V: TRBV3-1/TRBV3-2; J: TRBJ1-1; DNA: TGTGCCAGCAGCCAGACGATCACTGAAGCTTTCTTT; CDR3: CASSQTITEAFF
D: -; size: -; V: TRBV19; J: TRBJ1-6; DNA: TGTGCCAGTAGTCTTGACGGTAATAATTCACCCCTCCACTTT; CDR3: CASSLDGNNSPLHF
D: -; size: -; V: TRBV2; J: TRBJ1-5; DNA: TGTGCCAGCAGTGGAGGGTGGGGTCAGCCCCAGCATTTT; CDR3: CASSGGWGQPQHF
D: -; size: -; V: TRBV5-4; J: TRBJ1-6; DNA: TGTGCCAGCAGCTTGGACTATTCACCCCTCCACTTT; CDR3: CASSLDYSPLHF
D: -; size: -; V: TRBV20-1; J: TRBJ1-2; DNA: TGCAGTGCTAGCCCCAAGTTAAGCTACACCTTC; CDR3: CSASPKLSYTF
D: -; size: few; V: TRBV5-1; J: TRBJ2-7; DNA: TGCGCCAGCGGGGTCTCGGCCCTTTCCTACGAGCAGTACTTC; CDR3: CASGVSALSYEQYF
D: TRBD1; size: -; V: TRBV28; J: TRBJ1-2; DNA: TGTGCTGCAGCCGGGACAGGGTTAATCTATGGCTACACCTTC; CDR3: CAAAGTGLIYGYTF
D: TRBD2; size: -; V: TRBV4-3; J: TRBJ2-7; DNA: TGCGCCAGCAGCCAAGATTACACTAGCGGAGACACCTACGAGCAGTACTTC; CDR3: CASSQDYTSGDTYEQYF
D: -; size: -; V: TRBV5-4; J: TRBJ2-2; DNA: TGTGCCAGCAGCCCGCCAATGAGAACCGGGGAGCTGTTTTTT; CDR3: CASSPPMRTGELFF
D: -; size: -; V: TRBV5-1; J: TRBJ2-1; DNA: TGCGCCAGCAGCTTCCGTCCCCAACCCTACAATGAGCAGTTCTTC; CDR3: CASSFRPQPYNEQFF
D: TRBD1; size: -; V: TRBV6-5; J: TRBJ1-2; DNA: TGTGCCAGCAGCACAGACAGGGCGACTAACTATGGCTACACCTTC; CDR3: CASSTDRATNYGYTF
D: -; size: -; V: TRBV29-1; J: TRBJ1-1; DNA: TGCAGCGTTGAATACGGTCCTGAAGCTTTCTTT; CDR3: CSVEYGPEAFF
D: TRBD1; size: -; V: TRBV27; J: TRBJ2-7; DNA: TGTGCCAGCAGTTTATCGAGAACAGGGGGCTCCTACGAGCAGTACTTC; CDR3: CASSLSRTGGSYEQYF